This T cell receptor (beta chain) comes out of a study of T-cell reconstitution after alpha-beta-depleted transplantation in children. The germline V gene has CDR1 SGHAT and CDR2 FQNNGV. The CDR3 consists of 15 residues. V was clipped by 1 base and J by 4 bases, with 10 bases between them. This clonotype has a count of ten or more. The authors prepared the TCRbeta library with unique molecular identifiers. MiXCR was run by TCRdb on the PCR reads, yielding one entry per CDR3 protein. The table includes hundreds of thousands of distinct CDR3 sequences, around 13% detected once. The V call is TRBV11-2, the J call TRBJ2-2; no clear D. The material was PBMCs, obtained before TCRalphabeta/CD19-depleted stem cell transplant. This sequence was found in a girl aged 2 to 10 with congenital amegakaryocytic thrombocytopenia, due to receive a stem cell transplant. The chain's CDR3 is CASSLGLGSTGELFF. CDR3 DNA: TGTGCCAGCAGCTTAGGTTTGGGGTCCACCGGGGAGCTGTTTTTT. Supplemented by reference TRBV11-2 and TRBJ2-2, the full variable domain reads EAGVAQSPRYKIIEKRQSVAFWCNPISGHATLYWYQQILGQGPKLLIQFQNNGVVDDSQLPKDRFSAERLKGVDSTLKIQPAKLEDSAVYLCASSLGLGSTGELFFGEGSRLTVL.